The entry below gives a single T cell receptor beta chain sequence along with its context. The antigen is undetermined. This sample stems from a study of beta chain features in type 1 diabetes. Every bit of the isolated RNA underwent reverse transcription, so sequencing read expressed TCRB transcripts. The average read count of naive, central memory and regulatory T cell samples was around 3.8 million. Clones were sequenced by immunoSEQ multiplex PCR, and TCRdb holds only the in-frame ones, with some missing. Among 200,000 to 250,000 clones, around 9.6% were seen once, and the ten largest hold about 0.037%. Study outcomes and limitations: Any HLA-type effect on TCRB rearrangement remained unresolved here. A closer apparent resemblance between naive, central memory and Treg TCRB repertoires was seen in patients than in healthy donors. Shortening that was moderate but significant affected the TCRB CDR3s of Type 1 diabetes patients in all four CD4+ subsets.

Germline CDR1 and CDR2: LNHDA and SQIVND (reference sequence). The CDR3 is 15 amino acids. V dropped 4 bases and J dropped 5 bases, with 15 bases sitting between them. The TCR comes from a woman between 18 and 30 years old in good health. The rearrangement links TRBV19 to TRBJ2-1; a possible D gene is TRBD2 (5 bases). The sequenced sample consisted of naive CD4+ T cells from blood. The CDR3 region is CASSNTGLPNNEQFF. CDR3 nucleotide sequence: TGTGCCAGTAGTAATACTGGACTGCCGAACAATGAGCAGTTCTTC.